The clone carrying this TCR beta chain was found many times. Antigen unknown. Germline CDR1 and CDR2: MNHEY and SVGAGI. Trimming took off 8 bases at V and 0 bases at J, with 13 bases between the two ends. The CDR3 consists of 14 residues. Time point in this sample: healthy volunteer bleed at 6 weeks. The template was total RNA from unfractionated whole blood. The data were obtained in a study of human T cells and chemical hapten exposure. At the level of the study: Slight differences in pooled library volume were the main source of varying TCR yields across samples. General observations from the study: Sensitizing with DPC caused no change in TCRs above 1 in 1000 frequency.

The library attached unique molecular identifiers to individual cDNA molecules. As originally analysed: Individual samples carried between roughly 23,224 and 750,000 TCRs, with more than 85,000 as the median. Each CDR3 protein gets one entry after TCRdb re-called the RACE reads with MiXCR. The V and J calls shown here were made by TCRdb, not taken from the authors' results. The sample records fewer than 100,000 distinct CDR3 sequences, around 9.4% being singletons. The origin of this receptor is a female donor in good health. Some clones in this sample may be carry-over from other donors' samples. The V gene is TRBV6-5, the J gene TRBJ1-1; D may be TRBD1 (5 bases). The specimen was whole blood. CDR3 in amino acids: CASQVAGLNTEAFF. The DNA for the CDR3 is TGTGCCAGCCAAGTGGCAGGGTTGAACACTGAAGCTTTCTTT.